One and the same sample provided the 9 T cell receptor beta chains below, sequenced in a study of memory CD4+ T cells and cytomegalovirus serostatus. Single viable CD3+CD4+CD8-CD45RO+ cells were sorted as the memory CD4+ T cells. Sequencing used immunoSEQ multiplex PCR; TCRdb keeps in-frame clones, though not all of them. The data contain some 56,000 clones, 82% of them seen just once; the ten biggest clones take up 0.4%. Sequenced: memory CD4+ T cells from blood. The origin of the receptors is an adult in good health and CMV-seronegative.

This rearrangement joins TRBV6-1 to TRBJ1-2; the D gene is possibly TRBD1 (5 bases). CDR3 length equals 15 residues. Germline-derived CDR1 and CDR2 are MNHNS and SASEGT. Trimming cost V 7 bases and J 4 bases, with 19 bases left between them. The CDR3 DNA reads as TGTGCCAGCACCCGAGATGGGGCCACGGGCTATGGCTACACCTTC. Protein sequence: CASTRDGATGYGYTF.

The rearrangement links TRBV5-1 to TRBJ1-1; D perhaps matches TRBD1 (5 bases). The germline gives CDR1 SGHRS, CDR2 YFSETQ. This CDR3 is built from 15 residues. V was cut by 3 bases and J by 5 bases, with 17 bases left in between. CDR3 protein: CASSWRSGYGTEAFF. DNA for the CDR3: TGCGCCAGCAGCTGGCGCTCAGGGTACGGGACTGAAGCTTTCTTT.

The V and J genes are TRBV6-1 and TRBJ2-7, with TRBD1 matching 9 bases. This CDR3 contains 14 residues. Germline V gene data show CDR1 as MNHNS and CDR2 as SASEGT. V trimming: 7 bases; J trimming: 5 bases; junction bases outside the gene matches: 9. Here the CDR3 DNA reads TGTGCCAGCACCCGAGGACAGGGGAGGAACGAGCAGTACTTC. Its translation is CASTRGQGRNEQYF.

This clone was seen a few times. The chain employs TRBV30 and TRBJ1-5; 7 positions agree with TRBD1. Germline V lookup: CDR1 GTSNPN, CDR2 SVGIG (reference sequence). The CDR3 totals 14 residues. J lost 4 bases, V lost 3 bases, and 6 bases had no gene match. The CDR3 loop reads CAWSQGGRNQPQHF. For the CDR3, the DNA is TGTGCCTGGAGCCAGGGGGGGCGGAATCAGCCCCAGCATTTT.

This rearrangement joins TRBV30 to TRBJ1-3; TRBD1 might be the D (5 bases). This CDR3 comprises 14 residues. Trimming cost V 5 bases and J 1 base, with 12 bases left between them. Germline CDR1 is GTSNPN and CDR2 is SVGIG (reference sequence). CDR3 DNA: TGTGCCTGGGGGACTGGACGTTCTGGAAACACCATATATTTT. Translated: CAWGTGRSGNTIYF.

J is TRBJ1-2 and V is TRBV5-1; TRBD1 is a possible D gene (5 bases). CDR3 length equals 15 residues. The V gene lost 4 bases and the J gene lost 6 bases, with 19 bases spanning the gap. Per the germline V gene, CDR1 is SGHRS and CDR2 is YFSETQ. The DNA for the CDR3 is TGCGCCAGCAGCCTGGCAAGGGGAGGGGCAGATGGCTACACCTTC. It yields the protein CASSLARGGADGYTF.

This clone was counted once. The chain links TRBV7-9 to TRBJ2-1; D might be TRBD2 (6 bases). Trimming left V 6 bases short and J 2 bases short, with 17 bases between. CDR1 is SEHNR, CDR2 FQNEAQ, per germline (reference sequence). This CDR3 is 16 amino acids long. CDR3 in amino acids: CASSPNRGFAYNEQFF. The CDR3 coding sequence is TGTGCCAGCAGTCCAAACCGGGGGTTCGCCTACAATGAGCAGTTCTTC. Looking up the rest from reference TRBV7-9 and TRBJ2-1 gives the full variable domain: DTGVSQNPRHKITKRGQNVTFRCDPISEHNRLYWYRQTLGQGPEFLTYFQNEAQLEKSRLLSDRFSAERPKGSFSTLEIQRTEQGDSAMYLCASSPNRGFAYNEQFFGPGTRLTVL.

With respect to this clone: Other DNA sequences in the same sample also yield this CDR3. The chain uses TRBV29-1 and TRBJ2-5, with a tentative D call TRBD2 (6 bases). Trimming took off 6 bases at V and 5 bases at J, with 16 bases between the two ends. In germline, CDR1 is SQVTM, CDR2 ANQGSEA. This CDR3 is 13 amino acids long. CDR3 protein: CSVALGGLETQYF. The CDR3 coding sequence is TGCAGCGTCGCCCTCGGGGGTTTGGAGACCCAGTACTTC. Together with reference TRBV29-1 and TRBJ2-5, the CDR3 gives the full variable domain: SAVISQKPSRDICQRGTSLTIQCQVDSQVTMMFWYRQQPGQSLTLIATANQGSEATYESGFVIDKFPISRPNLTFSTLTVSNMSPEDSSIYLCSVALGGLETQYFGPGTRLLVL.

This clone was counted only a few times. The CDR3 loop reads CAWSPGRDTEAFF. CDR3 DNA: TGTGCCTGGAGTCCCGGTCGGGACACTGAAGCTTTCTTT. The rearrangement uses TRBV30 and TRBJ1-1, with D uncertain. The germline V gene encodes CDR1 GTSNPN and CDR2 SVGIG (reference sequence). V lost 2 bases and J lost 3, with 10 bases in between. CDR3 size: 13 residues.